The 27 T cell receptor beta chains listed next were all sequenced from one sample in a study of T cells in Graves' hyperthyroidism and ophthalmopathy. RNA transcripts yielded amplified TCR beta CDR3 regions. TCR CDR3 regions were first amplified by RT-PCR with HTBI primers. TCRdb itself ran the multiplex PCR reads through MiXCR, one entry per CDR3 protein. The sample has hundreds of thousands of distinct CDR3 sequences; roughly 14% are singletons. Sample: blood. These receptors originate from a woman aged 40-49 years with Graves' ophthalmopathy.

The rearrangement links TRBV5-1 to TRBJ1-1, with D maybe TRBD1 (6 bases). V was clipped by 5 bases and J by 7 bases, with 24 bases between them. Germline V CDR1 and CDR2: SGHRS, YFSETQ. The CDR3 sequence is 16 residues long. The CDR3 sequence: CASRYGTGRGRYEAFF. The DNA of the CDR3 is TGCGCCAGCAGATACGGAACCGGCAGGGGCCGGTATGAAGCTTTCTTT. The complete variable domain, with remaining parts taken from reference TRBV5-1 and TRBJ1-1, reads KAGVTQTPRYLIKTRGQQVTLSCSPISGHRSVSWYQQTPGQGLQFLFEYFSETQRNKGNFPGRFSGRQFSNSRSEMNVSTLELGDSALYLCASRYGTGRGRYEAFFGQGTRLTVV.

This clonotype has ten or more counts. J is TRBJ1-2 and V is TRBV11-2, with 9 bases that match TRBD1. The CDR3 is 16 amino acids. J was trimmed by 6 bases and V by 7 bases; bases with no gene match: 15. The germline V gene has CDR1 SGHAT and CDR2 FQNNGV. CDR3 nucleotide sequence: TGTGCCAGCACCCAGGGCGGGACAGGGCAAAGAGATGGCTACACCTTC. It specifies CASTQGGTGQRDGYTF. Using reference TRBV11-2 and TRBJ1-2 for the parts outside the CDR3, the full variable domain is EAGVAQSPRYKIIEKRQSVAFWCNPISGHATLYWYQQILGQGPKLLIQFQNNGVVDDSQLPKDRFSAERLKGVDSTLKIQPAKLEDSAVYLCASTQGGTGQRDGYTFGSGTRLTVV.

This clonotype was observed a few times. This chain uses TRBV30 with TRBJ2-7, with 8 bases matching TRBD1. CDR3 length: 14 residues. Germline V gene data show CDR1 as GTSNPN and CDR2 as SVGIG (reference sequence). After removal of 3 bases from V and 3 bases from J, the junction contained 7 bases not matched to a gene. In DNA form, the CDR3 reads TGTGCCTGGAGACAGGGGGTAGGTAGCTACGAGCAGTACTTC. Translating gives CAWRQGVGSYEQYF.

This clonotype was found a few times. This chain's CDR3 is CASSLVAGQAEQYF. The CDR3 DNA reads as TGCGCCAGCAGCTTGGTGGCGGGACAGGCCGAGCAGTACTTC. The rearrangement uses TRBV5-1 and TRBJ2-7, with 8 positions matching TRBD1. The germline CDR1 and CDR2 sequences are SGHRS and YFSETQ. Trimming cost V 0 bases and J 6 bases; bases outside gene matches: 5. The CDR3 has 14 amino acids.

This clonotype was recorded at least ten times. The rearrangement uses TRBV7-2 and TRBJ2-7, with 10 bases aligning to TRBD2. This CDR3 region has 14 residues. With V trimmed by 5 bases and J by 7 bases, 8 bases remained unmatched. CDR1 is SGHTA, CDR2 FQGNSA, per germline. The CDR3 region is CASSRTSGAPEQYF. The CDR3 DNA sequence: TGTGCCAGCAGCCGGACTAGCGGCGCCCCGGAGCAGTACTTC.

The rearrangement links TRBV27 to TRBJ1-5; 10 bases line up with TRBD1. The CDR3 length is 16 residues. Unmatched junction bases numbered 7, after V lost 8 bases and J lost 0 bases. Germline V gene data show CDR1 as MNHEY and CDR2 as SMNVEV (reference sequence). CDR3 in amino acids: CASWGTGDHSNQPQHF. DNA of the CDR3: TGTGCCAGCTGGGGGACAGGGGATCATAGCAATCAGCCCCAGCATTTT.

This clonotype was counted many times. CDR3 in amino acids: CASSERFGQPQHF. In DNA form, the CDR3 reads TGTGCCAGCAGTGAAAGGTTCGGGCAGCCCCAGCATTTT. The V gene is TRBV2, the J gene TRBJ1-5; D not certain. V was pared by 2 bases and J by 7 bases, with 9 bases between. This CDR3 is built from 13 residues. The germline gives CDR1 SNHLY, CDR2 FYNNEI.

This clonotype occurred many times. DNA for the CDR3: TGTGCCAGCGCCCACGGGGCAGAGCAGTACTTC. Translated: CASAHGAEQYF. The chain employs TRBV27 and TRBJ2-7; tentatively, D is TRBD1 or TRBD2 (5 bases each). The CDR3 has 11 amino acids. The V gene's germline CDR1 is MNHEY and CDR2 SMNVEV (reference sequence). Trimming cost V 8 bases and J 7 bases, with 12 bases left between them.

This clonotype was counted at least ten times. This chain uses TRBV19 with TRBJ1-1; 7 positions agree with TRBD1. Trimming cost V 7 bases and J 4 bases; bases outside gene matches: 15. The CDR3 runs to 16 residues. CDR1 and CDR2 (germline): LNHDA, SQIVND (reference sequence). The CDR3, as DNA: TGTGCCAGTAATTCGAGGGGGGAGACAGGGATCACTGAAGCTTTCTTT. This sequence encodes CASNSRGETGITEAFF.

The rearrangement links TRBV24-1 to TRBJ1-4; possibly TRBD1 for D (5 bases). Trimming removed 6 bases at V and 5 bases at J, with 21 bases between. The CDR3 sequence is 17 residues long. Per the germline V gene, CDR1 is KGHDR and CDR2 is SFDVKD. CDR3 protein: CATSSVQGWVRNEKLFF. CDR3 DNA sequence: TGTGCCACCAGTTCGGTCCAGGGTTGGGTTAGGAATGAAAAACTGTTTTTT.

This chain uses TRBV4-1 with TRBJ1-5, with TRBD1 matching over 8 bases. CDR3 length: 16 amino acids. Germline V gives CDR1 MGHRA, CDR2 YSYEKL. V shed 0 bases and J 4 bases; nucleotides not matched to a gene: 5. The CDR3 spells CASSQEGTGRNQPQHF. The CDR3 DNA sequence: TGCGCCAGCAGCCAAGAGGGGACAGGCAGGAATCAGCCCCAGCATTTT.

This chain connects TRBV10-3 to TRBJ1-1, with 7 bases identical to TRBD1. V lost 5 bases to trimming and J lost 6 bases; unmatched junction nucleotides: 12. CDR1 and CDR2 (germline): ENHRY, SYGVKD. The CDR3 spans 15 residues. The CDR3 coding sequence is TGTGCCATCAGTAAATACGACAGGGTCTTCGCTGAAGCTTTCTTT. The encoded protein is CAISKYDRVFAEAFF.

This clonotype was observed at least ten times. This chain joins TRBV6-1 and TRBJ1-2, with unresolved D. V was trimmed by 1 base and J by 5 bases, leaving 5 bases between them. The germline gives CDR1 MNHNS, CDR2 SASEGT. The CDR3 is made up of 12 amino acids. CDR3 sequence reads: CASSEGGYGYTF. The CDR3 region has the DNA TGTGCCAGCAGTGAAGGCGGGTATGGCTACACCTTC.

This clonotype came up many times. The chain carries TRBV6-5 and TRBJ2-6; a possible D gene is TRBD2 (5 bases). V shed 3 bases and J shed 2 bases, with 14 bases lying between them. CDR3 length equals 17 residues. The germline V gene encodes CDR1 MNHEY and CDR2 SVGAGI. CDR3 region: CASSYPLRGTGANVLTF. The CDR3 nucleotides are TGTGCCAGCAGTTATCCGCTTCGAGGGACTGGGGCCAACGTCCTGACTTTC.

There are many counts of this clonotype. The J gene is TRBJ1-1, the V gene TRBV19, with a weak D call TRBD1 (5 bases). CDR3 size: 14 residues. V lost 4 bases to trimming and J lost 1 base, with 10 bases between them. Germline values: CDR1 LNHDA, CDR2 SQIVND (reference sequence). The CDR3 loop reads CASSRSTENTEAFF. CDR3 DNA sequence: TGTGCCAGTAGTAGGTCGACAGAGAACACTGAAGCTTTCTTT. The full variable domain, in which reference TRBV19 and TRBJ1-1 provide the parts outside the CDR3, is DGGITQSPKYLFRKEGQNVTLSCEQNLNHDAMYWYRQDPGQGLRLIYYSQIVNDFQKGDIAEGYSVSREKKESFPLTVTSAQKNPTAFYLCASSRSTENTEAFFGQGTRLTVV.

This clonotype was seen ten or more times. The rearrangement uses TRBV5-1 and TRBJ2-2; D not certain. The CDR3 has 12 residues. CDR1 and CDR2 from the germline V gene are SGHRS and YFSETQ. Trimming left V 4 bases short and J 6 bases short, with 7 bases between. CDR3 region: CASSHGSGELFF. In DNA form, the CDR3 reads TGCGCCAGCAGCCACGGGTCCGGGGAGCTGTTTTTT.

In its sample, this clonotype was seen a few times. The chain combines TRBV29-1 with TRBJ2-7; 8 bases fit TRBD1. Germline trimming cut 3 bases from V and 7 bases from J; bases unmatched to any gene: 5. The CDR3 consists of 12 residues. Per the germline V gene, CDR1 is SQVTM and CDR2 is ANQGSEA. The CDR3 sequence: CSVEDRVREQYF. CDR3 nucleotides: TGCAGCGTTGAGGACAGGGTTAGGGAGCAGTACTTC.

This clonotype has at least ten counts. One junction end disagrees with the germline gene, perhaps due to a read error. The chain combines TRBV12-3 or TRBV12-4 with TRBJ2-7; D remains ambiguous. The CDR3 is 14 residues long. In DNA form, the CDR3 reads TGTGCCAGCAGCTTAGGCCCGAGCTCCTACGAGCAGTACTTC. Protein product: CASSLGPSSYEQYF.

This clonotype has a count of ten or more. The chain carries TRBV11-2 and TRBJ2-7; D possibly corresponds to TRBD2 (5 bases). With 1 base removed from V and 2 bases from J, the gap between germline ends came to 15 bases. The V gene's germline CDR1 is SGHAT and CDR2 FQNNGV. CDR3 length: 16 residues. The CDR3 bases are TGTGCCAGCAGCTTAGGTACGAGCGGATTTACCTACGAGCAGTACTTC. This translates into CASSLGTSGFTYEQYF.

The rearrangement links TRBV15 to TRBJ2-5, with D tentatively TRBD1 (5 bases). Germline V gene data show CDR1 as LNHNV and CDR2 as YYDKDF (reference sequence). This CDR3 comprises 15 residues. The ends were cut back, 1 base at V and 1 base at J, with 10 bases in the middle. CDR3 protein: CATSRVTTAQETQYF. In nucleotides, the CDR3 is TGTGCCACCAGCAGAGTCACGACAGCCCAAGAGACCCAGTACTTC.

This clonotype was counted ten times or more. This sequence joins TRBV29-1 and TRBJ2-5, with D perhaps matching TRBD1 (6 bases). The V and J ends lost 3 bases and 5 bases respectively, with 16 bases between them. The CDR3 covers 14 residues. Germline CDR1 reads SQVTM; CDR2 reads ANQGSEA. CDR3 protein: CSVEGDTRLETQYF. The CDR3 DNA reads TGCAGCGTTGAGGGGGACACCCGCTTGGAGACCCAGTACTTC.

The chain carries TRBV24-1 and TRBJ2-5, with 7 bases aligning to TRBD1. The CDR3 has 16 residues. The germline gives CDR1 KGHDR, CDR2 SFDVKD. Germline trimming cut 4 bases from V and 1 base from J; bases unmatched to any gene: 8. The CDR3 spells CATSDTEQGIQETQYF. As DNA, the CDR3 is TGTGCCACCAGTGACACCGAACAGGGGATCCAAGAGACCCAGTACTTC.

The chain has TRBV14 and TRBJ1-2; D is perhaps TRBD1 (6 bases). This CDR3 has 13 amino acids. CDR1 is SGHDN, CDR2 FVKESK, per germline. Trimming removed 2 bases from V and 5 bases from J, with 9 bases in between. The CDR3 loop is CASSQTGWYGYTF. CDR3 nucleotide sequence: TGTGCCAGCAGCCAAACAGGGTGGTATGGCTACACCTTC.

This clonotype was picked up many times. This chain uses TRBV11-3 with TRBJ2-5, with D perhaps matching TRBD1 (6 bases). Germline CDR1 reads SGHNT; CDR2 reads YENEEA. This CDR3 has 14 residues. V shed 5 bases and J shed 2 bases, with 12 bases lying between them. CDR3 loop: CASSRIQGQETQYF. The CDR3 DNA is TGTGCCAGCAGCCGTATACAGGGACAAGAGACCCAGTACTTC.

This clonotype was seen ten or more times. CDR3 in DNA: TGTGCCAGCCAGGGGGCGAGGGAGCAGTACTTC. Its translation is CASQGAREQYF. The gene calls are TRBV28 and TRBJ2-7; 8 bases map to TRBD1. Per the germline V gene, CDR1 is MDHEN and CDR2 is SYDVKM. The ends lost 8 bases at V and 7 bases at J; junction bases unmatched: 4. There are 11 residues in the CDR3.

Ten or more counts support this clonotype. The chain combines TRBV6-1 with TRBJ1-2; weak D call: TRBD1 (5 bases). V was cut by 8 bases and J by 2 bases, with 21 bases left in between. CDR1 and CDR2 from the germline V gene are MNHNS and SASEGT. The CDR3 runs to 16 residues. CDR3 region: CASGGVQDTSNYGYTF. The CDR3 DNA sequence: TGTGCCAGCGGGGGGGTGCAGGACACTTCGAACTATGGCTACACCTTC.

Many counts were recorded for this clonotype. The CDR3 spells CASTPPGGNLNTEAFF. In DNA form, the CDR3 reads TGTGCCAGCACTCCTCCCGGCGGGAACCTGAACACTGAAGCTTTCTTT. This chain joins TRBV28 and TRBJ1-1; no reliable D call. This CDR3 spans 16 amino acids. The germline V gene has CDR1 MDHEN and CDR2 SYDVKM. V shed 7 bases and J shed 0 bases, with 18 bases lying between them.